This TCR beta chain was obtained from a study of T cell responses to AZD1222 COVID-19 vaccine. The assay was immunoSEQ multiplex PCR, and TCRdb's table has in-frame clones only and misses some. The data hold roughly 42,000 clones, with 80% to 90% observed a single time. The study, taken as a whole, reports: White British people made up most donors, females outnumbered males, and clonal diversity was possibly underestimated. Repertoires were collected only later (after the peak T cell response had occurred).

Germline CDR1 is SEHNR and CDR2 is FQNEAQ (reference sequence). The V end lost 5 bases, the J end lost 5 bases, and 10 bases lay between the germline ends. The CDR3 consists of 14 residues. Points on this clone: Its specificity is unknown.

The sequenced sample was peripheral blood, obtained 28 days after the second dose of the MenACWY control vaccine. The origin of this receptor is an adult who received the MenACWY meningococcal vaccine as a control. The V and J genes are TRBV7-9 and TRBJ1-6, with TRBD1 as a possible D gene (5 bases). Here the CDR3 reads CASSRDDNNSPLHF. CDR3 nucleotides: TGTGCCAGCAGCCGGGACGACAATAATTCACCCCTCCACTTT.